These 29 T cell receptor beta chains originate from one sample sequenced in a study of blood T cell repertoires in COVID-19. Using immunoSEQ multiplex PCR, the repertoire was profiled, and TCRdb retains in-frame clones only, with some absent. The repertoire consists of 150,000 to 200,000 clones, with almost 80% occurring once and the leading ten covering approximately 15%. Sample: PBMCs or T cells enriched from blood (not recorded which). These receptors were obtained from a woman between 45 and 60 years old who had recovered from COVID-19.

The J gene is TRBJ2-3, the V gene TRBV28; tentatively, D is TRBD2 (6 bases). V was pared by 0 bases and J by 4 bases, with 8 bases between. Germline V gene sequence: CDR1 MDHEN, CDR2 SYDVKM. This CDR3 region has 14 residues. The CDR3 DNA follows: TGTGCCAGCAGTTTATGCTGGGGGGCAGATACGCAGTATTTT. Its translation is CASSLCWGADTQYF.

V usage is TRBV3-1 (or the pseudogene TRBV3-2) and J usage is TRBJ1-5, with D possibly TRBD1 on 6 matching bases. The CDR3 is 14 residues long. V dropped 4 bases and J dropped 7 bases, with 14 bases sitting between them. Germline V gene data show CDR1 as LGHDT and CDR2 as YNNKEL (reference sequence). The CDR3 loop reads CASSRGQFNQPQHF. The CDR3 nucleotides read TGTGCCAGCAGCCGCGGACAGTTCAACCAGCCCCAGCATTTT.

The sample holds a few counts of this clone. The chain joins TRBV27 to TRBJ2-7; D call uncertain. Germline V CDR1 and CDR2: MNHEY, SMNVEV (reference sequence). The length of the CDR3 is 14 residues. Trimming took 5 bases from V and 5 from J, leaving 16 bases between them. This CDR3 reads CASSPYGDNHEQYF. In DNA, the CDR3 is TGTGCCAGCAGTCCTTATGGCGACAATCACGAGCAGTACTTC.

The rearrangement uses TRBV18 and TRBJ2-2, with 7 bases identical to TRBD1. After removal of 2 bases from V and 0 bases from J, the junction contained 6 bases not matched to a gene. The CDR3 runs to 17 residues. Per germline, CDR1 KGHSH and CDR2 LQKENI. The CDR3 nucleotides are TGTGCCAGCTCACCAGAGGGCAGGGGGACGAACACCGGGGAGCTGTTTTTT. Protein sequence: CASSPEGRGTNTGELFF. The whole variable domain, remainder taken from reference TRBV18 and TRBJ2-2, is NAGVMQNPRHLVRRRGQEARLRCSPMKGHSHVYWYRQLPEEGLKFMVYLQKENIIDESGMPKERFSAEFPKEGPSILRIQQVVRGDSAAYFCASSPEGRGTNTGELFFGEGSRLTVL.

Comment on this clone: Other DNA sequences from this sample encode an identical CDR3 as well. The rearrangement uses TRBV28 and TRBJ1-2, with TRBD1 identical over 8 bases. The CDR3 is 13 residues long. In germline, CDR1 is MDHEN, CDR2 SYDVKM. V was clipped by 6 bases and J by 5 bases; unmatched bases: 5. In nucleotides, the CDR3 is TGTGCCAGCAGCCGTGGACAGGGATATGGCTACACCTTC. This sequence encodes CASSRGQGYGYTF.

This rearrangement joins TRBV29-1 to TRBJ2-1; 10 bases are a match to TRBD2. The ends lost 1 base at V and 0 bases at J; junction bases unmatched: 3. Germline lookup yields CDR1 SQVTM and CDR2 ANQGSEA. The CDR3 covers 16 residues. CDR3 nucleotide sequence: TGCAGCGTTGAAGGGCAGCGGGAGGGCTCCTACAATGAGCAGTTCTTC. This encodes CSVEGQREGSYNEQFF.

The rearrangement joins TRBV6-2 or TRBV6-3 to TRBJ2-4; possibly TRBD2 for D (6 bases). V dropped 3 bases and J dropped 3 bases, with 18 bases sitting between them. The CDR3 loop spans 17 amino acids. Germline V gives CDR1 MNHEY, CDR2 SVGEGT. The CDR3 loop reads CASSYRWREDDKNIQYF. The CDR3 region has the DNA TGTGCCAGCAGTTATAGGTGGAGGGAGGATGACAAAAACATTCAGTACTTC.

The rearrangement joins TRBV5-8 to TRBJ2-5; TRBD2 matches 7 bases. Germline loops: CDR1 SGHTS, CDR2 YDEGEE. The V segment lost 4 bases and the J segment 5 bases; nucleotides outside the gene matches: 11. The CDR3 extends over 15 amino acids. This CDR3 is CASSGSGGSGETQYF. The CDR3 nucleotides read TGTGCCAGCAGCGGTTCCGGGGGGTCGGGGGAGACCCAGTACTTC.

V is TRBV7-2 and J is TRBJ2-7; 13 bases line up with TRBD2. Per the germline V gene, CDR1 is SGHTA and CDR2 is FQGNSA. The CDR3 extends over 15 amino acids. Germline trimming cut 1 base from V and 6 bases from J; bases unmatched to any gene: 3. The CDR3: CASSLGTSGSREQYF. DNA for the CDR3: TGTGCCAGCAGCTTAGGGACTAGCGGGAGTCGCGAGCAGTACTTC.

This chain connects TRBV11-2 to TRBJ2-7, with D hard to call. The germline V gene has CDR1 SGHAT and CDR2 FQNNGV. Trimming took off 0 bases at V and 4 bases at J, with 7 bases between the two ends. This CDR3 spans 13 amino acids. The CDR3 nucleotides read TGTGCCAGCAGCTTAGATCGTTATTACGAGCAGTACTTC. Protein product: CASSLDRYYEQYF.

CDR3 residues: CAWSAQGSGVPLHF. The CDR3 nucleotides read TGTGCCTGGAGTGCACAGGGGTCGGGGGTTCCCCTCCACTTT. V and J are TRBV30 and TRBJ1-6, with 7 bases lining up with TRBD1. Germline CDR1 reads GTSNPN; CDR2 reads SVGIG (reference sequence). J lost 13 bases, V lost 1 base, and 10 bases had no gene match. The CDR3 runs 14 residues.

This chain connects TRBV5-1 to TRBJ2-1; the match to TRBD2 covers 10 bases. Germline CDR1 and CDR2: SGHRS and YFSETQ. The CDR3 sequence is 16 residues long. With 6 bases clipped from V and 1 base from J, the junction kept 7 bases outside the gene matches. CDR3 sequence (DNA): TGCGCCAGCACCCTAGCGGGAGTAGTATCCTACAATGAGCAGTTCTTC. It translates to CASTLAGVVSYNEQFF.

This clone has just one count. This chain uses TRBV5-1 with TRBJ2-7, with TRBD2 matching over 12 bases. V lost 4 bases to trimming and J lost 7 bases; unmatched junction nucleotides: 9. Germline V gene data show CDR1 as SGHRS and CDR2 as YFSETQ. This CDR3 has 15 amino acids. The CDR3 bases are TGCGCCAGCAGCAAGAGACTAGCGGGAGCTCGTGAGCAGTACTTC. Residues: CASSKRLAGAREQYF. Together with reference TRBV5-1 and TRBJ2-7, the CDR3 gives the full variable domain: KAGVTQTPRYLIKTRGQQVTLSCSPISGHRSVSWYQQTPGQGLQFLFEYFSETQRNKGNFPGRFSGRQFSNSRSEMNVSTLELGDSALYLCASSKRLAGAREQYFGPGTRLTVT.

This chain links TRBV3-1 (or the pseudogene TRBV3-2) with TRBJ2-7; 13 positions match TRBD2. The CDR3 consists of 15 residues. The V segment lost 6 bases and the J segment 3 bases; nucleotides outside the gene matches: 5. Germline lookup yields CDR1 LGHDT and CDR2 YNNKEL (reference sequence). CDR3 nucleotide sequence: TGTGCCAGCAGGTACGGACTAGCGGGAGACTACGAGCAGTACTTC. Translated: CASRYGLAGDYEQYF.

The CDR3 DNA is TGCGCCAGCAGCGTACGGGGTAGAGTTGGCGACACTGAAGCTTTCTTT. The encoded protein is CASSVRGRVGDTEAFF. The chain couples TRBV5-1 to TRBJ1-1; D ambiguous. CDR3 length equals 16 residues. The V end was cut by 4 bases, the J end by 3 bases, with 19 bases between. Germline CDR1 and CDR2: SGHRS and YFSETQ.

The chain uses TRBV28 and TRBJ2-7; 10 nucleotides agree with TRBD2. The ends lost 5 bases at V and 3 bases at J; junction bases unmatched: 7. The CDR3 runs 15 residues. Germline assignment: CDR1 MDHEN and CDR2 SYDVKM. Written as DNA, the CDR3 is TGTGCCAGCAGTCCAACAGGACTAGCGGTCTACGAGCAGTACTTC. Protein sequence: CASSPTGLAVYEQYF.

V usage is TRBV11-2 and J usage is TRBJ2-1; 10 bases agree with TRBD2. The germline V gene encodes CDR1 SGHAT and CDR2 FQNNGV. The CDR3 runs 15 residues. J lost 7 bases, V lost 0 bases, and 3 bases had no gene match. CDR3 DNA: TGTGCCAGCAGCTTAGATCCGGGACTAGCGAATGAGCAGTTCTTC. The encoded protein is CASSLDPGLANEQFF.

The chain carries TRBV30 and TRBJ2-1; weak D call: TRBD2 (6 bases). This CDR3 contains 11 residues. The germline CDR1 and CDR2 sequences are GTSNPN and SVGIG (reference sequence). Trimming took off 3 bases at V and 6 bases at J, with 6 bases between the two ends. The CDR3 loop is CAWSGSNEQFF. DNA for the CDR3: TGTGCCTGGAGCGGGAGCAATGAGCAGTTCTTC.

The rearrangement joins TRBV24-1 to TRBJ2-2, with D possibly TRBD2 on 6 matching bases. The germline V gene has CDR1 KGHDR and CDR2 SFDVKD. Trimming removed 5 bases from V and 2 bases from J, with 11 bases in between. CDR3 length equals 15 residues. CDR3 sequence: CATSVAALNTGELFF. The CDR3, as DNA: TGTGCCACCAGTGTAGCGGCCCTTAACACCGGGGAGCTGTTTTTT.

This clone was counted between two and nine times. The chain combines TRBV11-2 with TRBJ2-1, with D possibly matching TRBD2 (5 bases). Germline CDR1 reads SGHAT; CDR2 reads FQNNGV. The CDR3 runs to 16 residues. Trimming cost V 5 bases and J 6 bases, with 20 bases left between them. This chain's CDR3 is CASSPRAATEGNEQFF. DNA for the CDR3: TGTGCCAGCAGCCCCCGGGCAGCCACCGAGGGCAATGAGCAGTTCTTC.

CDR3 sequence: CASSQGDRADSGNTIYF. The CDR3 nucleotides read TGCGCCAGCAGTCAGGGGGACAGGGCCGACTCTGGAAACACCATATATTTT. The chain is built from TRBV23-1 and TRBJ1-3; 9 bases fit TRBD1. TRBV23-1 is an ORF, and what it does is uncertain. The CDR3 runs to 17 residues. V was clipped by 3 bases and J by 0 bases; unmatched bases: 6.

This chain uses TRBV28 with TRBJ2-7, with a possible D match to TRBD1 (5 bases). The CDR3 has 14 amino acids. Trimming removed 2 bases at V and 5 bases at J, with 13 bases between. The germline CDR1 and CDR2 sequences are MDHEN and SYDVKM. DNA for the CDR3: TGTGCCAGCAGTTTACCCCAGGGTAGGGACGAGCAGTACTTC. It yields the protein CASSLPQGRDEQYF.

There are a few counts of this clone. The V gene is TRBV11-2, the J gene TRBJ1-2; 7 positions agree with TRBD1. Germline V gene lookup returns CDR1 SGHAT and CDR2 FQNNGV. V dropped 5 bases and J dropped 2; count of bases not matched to a gene: 11. The CDR3 covers 16 residues. The CDR3 DNA reads TGTGCCAGCAGCATATATACCGGGACAGAAAACTATGGCTACACCTTC. Translation gives CASSIYTGTENYGYTF.

The sample holds one count of this clone. In DNA, the CDR3 is TGTGCCAGCAGTCCTGGGGGCAGCCGACACTATGGCTACACCTTC. Translating gives CASSPGGSRHYGYTF. The rearrangement links TRBV6-6 to TRBJ1-2, with a tentative D call TRBD1 (6 bases). Germline loops: CDR1 MNHNY, CDR2 SVGAGI (reference sequence). This CDR3 has 15 amino acids. V dropped 5 bases and J dropped 3 bases, with 16 bases sitting between them.

This chain uses TRBV9 with TRBJ2-2, with TRBD2 matching over 11 bases. From germline, CDR1 is SGDLS and CDR2 YYNGEE. The CDR3 runs to 17 residues. J gave up 3 bases and V 3 bases, and 7 bases lay outside the gene matches. CDR3 region: CASSDGTSGSDTGELFF. CDR3 DNA sequence: TGTGCCAGCAGCGACGGGACTAGCGGTTCCGACACCGGGGAGCTGTTTTTT.

This chain links TRBV7-2 with TRBJ1-3; 9 bases align to TRBD1. CDR1 is SGHTA and CDR2 is FQGNSA in the germline V gene. CDR3 size: 19 residues. With 1 base clipped from V and 0 bases from J, the junction kept 10 bases outside the gene matches. CDR3 region: CASSLVGGQGLISGNTIYF. CDR3 nucleotide sequence: TGTGCCAGCAGCTTAGTGGGAGGACAGGGGTTAATCTCTGGAAACACCATATATTTT. The entire variable domain, with the rest obtained from reference TRBV7-2 and TRBJ1-3, is as follows: GAGVSQSPSNKVTEKGKDVELRCDPISGHTALYWYRQSLGQGLEFLIYFQGNSAPDKSGLPSDRFSAERTGGSVSTLTIQRTQQEDSAVYLCASSLVGGQGLISGNTIYFGEGSWLTVV.

The genes are TRBV11-2 and TRBJ1-1, with D possibly matching TRBD1 (5 bases). The CDR3 is made up of 14 amino acids. In germline, CDR1 is SGHAT, CDR2 FQNNGV. V was trimmed by 4 bases and J by 8 bases, leaving 17 bases between them. The CDR3 protein is CASSSLTGGAEAFF. For the CDR3, the DNA is TGTGCCAGCAGCTCCCTGACGGGGGGAGCGGAAGCTTTCTTT. Variable domain in full (rest from reference TRBV11-2 and TRBJ1-1): EAGVAQSPRYKIIEKRQSVAFWCNPISGHATLYWYQQILGQGPKLLIQFQNNGVVDDSQLPKDRFSAERLKGVDSTLKIQPAKLEDSAVYLCASSSLTGGAEAFFGQGTRLTVV.

The chain carries TRBV7-2 and TRBJ2-5; D unresolved. This CDR3 is built from 14 residues. Germline CDR1 reads SGHTA; CDR2 reads FQGNSA. Trimming pared 4 bases from V and 2 bases from J, leaving 11 bases between. DNA for the CDR3: TGTGCCAGCAGCTCCCGCCGCAGTCAAGAGACCCAGTACTTC. This gives the protein CASSSRRSQETQYF. Using reference TRBV7-2 and TRBJ2-5 for the parts outside the CDR3, the full variable domain is GAGVSQSPSNKVTEKGKDVELRCDPISGHTALYWYRQSLGQGLEFLIYFQGNSAPDKSGLPSDRFSAERTGGSVSTLTIQRTQQEDSAVYLCASSSRRSQETQYFGPGTRLLVL.

The rearrangement uses TRBV7-2 and TRBJ2-1, with TRBD2 matching over 11 bases. Losses at the gene ends were 3 bases for V and 6 bases for J; bases not matched to a gene: 7. Looked up from germline, CDR1 is SGHTA and CDR2 is FQGNSA. The CDR3 contains 16 residues. The CDR3 loop reads CASSFTSGSPRNEQFF. The CDR3 DNA is TGTGCCAGCAGCTTCACTAGCGGGAGTCCACGCAATGAGCAGTTCTTC.